The present T cell receptor beta chain was sequenced within a study of T cells after posttransplantation cyclophosphamide. Findings and caveats of the study: Recipient CMV seropositivity and CMV reactivation strongly tracked TRB clonality. Donor-recipient repertoire similarity was low at 1-2 months, rising over year one. Tissue-infiltrating T cells from skin or gut overlapped little with blood T cells.

Some clones are missing from TCRdb's copy, which holds only in-frame ones; the method was immunoSEQ multiplex PCR. In the table there are 20,000 to 25,000 clones, roughly nine tenths of which are singletons. The germline V and J ends were trimmed by 5 bases and 5 bases, with 10 bases remaining between them. Looked up from germline, CDR1 is LNHDA and CDR2 is SQIVND (reference sequence). CDR3 size: 14 residues. A word on this clone: The antigen remains unidentified.

Methotrexate plus calcineurin inhibitor accompanied controls' myeloablative marrow transplants; sampling was 1 year later. This clonotype originated in a female patient between 30 and 45 years old who received an allogeneic stem cell transplant from an unrelated donor, was CMV-positive, and had acute and chronic GVHD. Some T cells could come from the graft donor. The sequencing here drew on PBMCs, taken roughly 49 weeks after allogeneic stem cell transplant with calcineurin inhibitor and methotrexate. V and J are TRBV19 and TRBJ1-6, with unresolved D. DNA of the CDR3: TGTGCCAGTAGTCCGGGAATAAATAATTCACCCCTCCACTTT. Protein product: CASSPGINNSPLHF. The entire variable domain, with the rest obtained from reference TRBV19 and TRBJ1-6, is as follows: DGGITQSPKYLFRKEGQNVTLSCEQNLNHDAMYWYRQDPGQGLRLIYYSQIVNDFQKGDIAEGYSVSREKKESFPLTVTSAQKNPTAFYLCASSPGINNSPLHFGNGTRLTVT.